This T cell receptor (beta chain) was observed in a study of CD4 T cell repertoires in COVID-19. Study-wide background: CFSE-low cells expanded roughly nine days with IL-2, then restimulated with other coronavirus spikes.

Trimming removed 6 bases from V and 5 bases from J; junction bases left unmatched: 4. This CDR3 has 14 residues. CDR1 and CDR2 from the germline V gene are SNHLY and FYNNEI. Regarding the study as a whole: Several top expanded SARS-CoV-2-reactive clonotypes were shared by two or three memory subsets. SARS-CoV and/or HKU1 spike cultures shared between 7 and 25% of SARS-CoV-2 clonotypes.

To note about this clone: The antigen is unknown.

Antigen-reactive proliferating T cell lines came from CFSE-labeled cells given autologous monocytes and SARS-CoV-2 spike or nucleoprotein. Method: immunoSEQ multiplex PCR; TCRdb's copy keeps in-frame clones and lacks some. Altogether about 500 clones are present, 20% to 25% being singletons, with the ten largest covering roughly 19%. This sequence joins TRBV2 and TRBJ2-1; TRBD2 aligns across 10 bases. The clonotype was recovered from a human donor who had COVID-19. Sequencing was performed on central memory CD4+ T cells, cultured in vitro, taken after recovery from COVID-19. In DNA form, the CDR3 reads TGTGCCAGCAGACTAGCGGGATTTCACAATGAGCAGTTCTTC. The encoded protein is CASRLAGFHNEQFF.